This passage covers 7 T cell receptor beta chains from one sample sequenced in a study of low-dose radiotherapy and immunotherapy resistance in tumors. With TRAV- and TRBV-specific primers, first-strand cDNA was made, covering the alpha and beta chains. TCR amplification ran 15 to 25 PCR cycles using constant-region and V-primer adapter primers. TCRdb re-called the reads with MiXCR, one entry per CDR3 protein. The table includes 35,000 to 45,000 distinct CDR3 sequences, around 25% detected once. Stated time point: after trial treatment. As for treatment: LDRT plus nivolumab, ipilimumab, low-dose cyclophosphamide and aspirin (RACIN trial). The sequenced sample was PBMCs, obtained after low-dose radiotherapy plus immunotherapy. These receptors were collected from a male donor with prostate cancer.

In its sample, this clonotype was seen many times. The rearrangement uses TRBV6-2 or TRBV6-3 and TRBJ1-1; D remains unclear. The germline V and J ends were trimmed by 10 bases and 1 base, with 10 bases remaining between them. CDR1 MNHEY and CDR2 SVGEGT come from the germline V gene. CDR3 length equals 12 residues. CDR3 loop: CATAGRNTEAFF. The DNA of the CDR3 is TGTGCCACCGCGGGCCGGAACACTGAAGCTTTCTTT.

The chain uses TRBV2 and TRBJ2-3; 12 nucleotides match TRBD2. Germline V gene data show CDR1 as SNHLY and CDR2 as FYNNEI. This CDR3 region has 15 residues. Trimming cost V 8 bases and J 2 bases; bases outside gene matches: 5. The DNA for the CDR3 is TGTGCCAGCGCAGGACTAGCGGGGACCACAGATACGCAGTATTTT. This codes for CASAGLAGTTDTQYF.

The chain uses TRBV27 and TRBJ2-7; the D gene could be TRBD1 or TRBD2 (7 bases each). V shed 4 bases and J shed 1 base, with 14 bases lying between them. The CDR3 runs to 15 residues. CDR1 and CDR2 (germline): MNHEY, SMNVEV (reference sequence). This chain's CDR3 is CASSSTSRGSYEQYF. For the CDR3, the DNA is TGTGCCAGCAGTTCGACTAGCAGGGGGTCCTACGAGCAGTACTTC.

The table lists this clonotype with many counts. This chain links TRBV6-1 with TRBJ1-1; D remains unclear. V gave up 3 bases and J gave up 1 base, with 12 bases separating them. Germline V gives CDR1 MNHNS, CDR2 SASEGT. CDR3 length: 15 residues. CDR3 sequence: CASSESDQPNTEAFF. DNA of the CDR3: TGTGCCAGCAGTGAGTCCGACCAGCCGAACACTGAAGCTTTCTTT.

In this sample, this clonotype turned up many times. CDR3 DNA sequence: TGTGCCAGCAGCTTGGTTATGGATACGCAGTATTTT. Amino acid sequence: CASSLVMDTQYF. This chain uses TRBV5-5 with TRBJ2-3; D call uncertain. The germline V gene encodes CDR1 SGHKS and CDR2 YYEKEE (reference sequence). V dropped 0 bases and J dropped 6 bases, with 5 bases sitting between them. The CDR3 length is 12 residues.

In this sample, this clonotype turned up a few times. The V call is TRBV2, the J call TRBJ2-5; D is uncertain. There are 11 residues in the CDR3. Trimming shortened V by 7 bases and J by 6 bases, and 9 bases separated the two germline ends. Germline assignment: CDR1 SNHLY and CDR2 FYNNEI. Written as DNA, the CDR3 is TGTGCCAGCAACCCGACACAGACCCAGTACTTC. Translation: CASNPTQTQYF.

This clonotype was observed many times. The chain recombines TRBV7-3 with TRBJ2-3; D call uncertain. This CDR3 has 15 amino acids. In germline, CDR1 is SGHTA, CDR2 FQGTGA. The V and J ends lost 2 bases and 5 bases respectively, with 14 bases between them. CDR3 DNA: TGTGCCAGCAGCTTACTCCTCGAAGGGTTAGATACGCAGTATTTT. Translating it yields CASSLLLEGLDTQYF.